A selection of T cell receptor beta chains follows, all from one sample in a study of blood T cell repertoires in COVID-19. Profiled with immunoSEQ multiplex PCR; TCRdb holds only in-frame clones, not every one. The data hold 250,000 or so clones, with 80% to 90% observed a single time. The sample was PBMCs or T cells enriched from blood (not recorded which). The source is a middle-aged woman who had been exposed to COVID-19. CDR3s include the opening cysteine and the closing phenylalanine or tryptophan. D genes are given only for firm matches. Part of the rows lack a size; the others show once, few, many or a class for expanded clones.

TRBV30,TRBJ1-1,once,TRBD1,CAWSVWEWQGVGGPGTEAFF,TGTGCCTGGAGTGTATGGGAGTGGCAGGGGGTTGGGGGACCAGGAACTGAAGCTTTCTTT
TRBV28,TRBJ2-7,-,-,CASSLPSFDEQYF,TGTGCCAGCAGTTTACCGTCCTTCGACGAGCAGTACTTC
TRBV7-6,TRBJ2-5,-,-,CASSPWRQGETQYF,TGTGCCAGCAGCCCCTGGCGTCAGGGGGAGACCCAGTACTTC
TRBV19,TRBJ1-2,-,TRBD1,CASSQEKGQSYGYTF,TGTGCCAGTAGCCAAGAGAAGGGACAGAGCTATGGCTACACCTTC
TRBV4-2,TRBJ1-2,-,TRBD1,CASSQALSGQAAGYTF,TGTGCCAGCAGCCAAGCACTCTCGGGACAGGCCGCTGGCTACACCTTC
TRBV7-8,TRBJ1-5,-,-,CASSLVDINPNQPQHF,TGTGCCAGCAGCTTAGTGGACATCAACCCTAATCAGCCCCAGCATTTT
TRBV5-1,TRBJ1-1,once,-,CASSLDKNTEAFF,TGCGCCAGCAGCTTGGACAAGAACACTGAAGCTTTCTTT
TRBV6-4,TRBJ1-2,-,TRBD1,CASRDEDRGDGYTF,TGTGCCAGCAGGGATGAGGACAGGGGGGATGGCTACACCTTC
TRBV11-2,TRBJ2-7,-,TRBD2,CASSYLGGVSSYEQYF,TGTGCCAGCAGCTACCTGGGGGGGGTTAGCTCCTACGAGCAGTACTTC
TRBV28,TRBJ1-1,-,TRBD1,CASSGGGAPRPEAFF,TGTGCCAGCAGTGGAGGGGGCGCCCCCCGCCCGGAAGCTTTCTTT
TRBV30,TRBJ2-1,-,TRBD1,CARLALGQGARNEQFF,TGTGCCCGGCTCGCCCTAGGACAGGGGGCGAGAAATGAGCAGTTCTTC
TRBV5-1,TRBJ2-7,-,-,CASSLPDRVHEQYF,TGCGCCAGCAGCCTGCCGGACAGAGTCCACGAGCAGTACTTC
TRBV11-3,TRBJ1-1,-,TRBD1,CASRDRGPTEAFF,TGTGCCAGCAGAGACAGGGGACCCACTGAAGCTTTCTTT
TRBV3-1/TRBV3-2,TRBJ1-2,-,-,CASSQDVGSGGYTF,TGTGCCAGCAGCCAAGATGTGGGGAGTGGTGGCTACACCTTC
TRBV28,TRBJ2-7,-,TRBD1,CASSLRGFPYEQYF,TGTGCCAGCAGTCTCAGGGGGTTCCCCTACGAGCAGTACTTC
TRBV14,TRBJ1-4,once,-,CASSQLAPTNEKLFF,TGTGCCAGCAGCCAGCTCGCGCCAACTAATGAAAAACTGTTTTTT
TRBV19,TRBJ1-5,-,TRBD1,CASNTRDRVRPQHF,TGTGCCAGTAACACCCGGGACAGGGTGCGGCCCCAGCATTTT
TRBV5-6,TRBJ1-2,-,-,CASSLETGTGGGYTF,TGTGCCAGCAGCTTGGAAACAGGGACGGGGGGTGGCTACACCTTC
TRBV27,TRBJ2-1,-,-,CASSFLRRGDYNEQFF,TGTGCCAGCAGTTTCCTGAGGAGGGGCGACTACAATGAGCAGTTCTTC
TRBV14,TRBJ1-4,-,-,CASSPARQTYNEKLFF,TGTGCCAGCAGCCCGGCGAGACAGACCTATAATGAAAAACTGTTTTTT
TRBV13,TRBJ2-1,-,TRBD1,CASSFTGATYNEQFF,TGTGCCAGCAGCTTTACAGGGGCTACCTACAATGAGCAGTTCTTC
TRBV3-1/TRBV3-2,TRBJ2-3,-,TRBD1,CASSQDSLGQGPTDTQYF,TGTGCCAGCAGCCAAGACTCCCTTGGACAGGGCCCCACAGATACGCAGTATTTT
TRBV5-1,TRBJ1-2,-,-,CASSLEPRGSNYGYTF,TGCGCCAGCAGCTTGGAACCTAGGGGATCGAACTATGGCTACACCTTC
TRBV7-8,TRBJ2-4,-,TRBD1,CASSSYRGELNIQYF,TGTGCCAGCAGCTCCTACAGGGGTGAATTAAACATTCAGTACTTC
TRBV21-1,TRBJ1-1,-,-,CASSMGQGFNTEAFF,TGTGCCAGCAGCATGGGACAGGGATTCAACACTGAAGCTTTCTTT
TRBV4-3,TRBJ2-7,-,TRBD2,CASSQDWRGTYEQYF,TGCGCCAGCAGCCAAGACTGGCGGGGGACCTACGAGCAGTACTTC
TRBV7-9,TRBJ2-4,-,TRBD1,CASSPKIRQGNIQYF,TGTGCCAGCAGCCCAAAGATAAGACAGGGGAACATTCAGTACTTC
TRBV30,TRBJ1-2,-,TRBD1,CAWTRDSALYGYTF,TGTGCCTGGACTAGGGACAGCGCCCTGTATGGCTACACCTTC
TRBV3-1/TRBV3-2,TRBJ1-1,-,TRBD1,CASSQDTGVRGEAFF,TGTGCCAGCAGCCAAGATACAGGGGTAAGGGGTGAAGCTTTCTTT
TRBV21-1,TRBJ2-2,-,-,CASSKRGKILSGRGTGELFF,TGTGCCAGCAGCAAACGGGGTAAAATTCTCAGCGGGAGAGGCACCGGGGAGCTGTTTTTT
TRBV18,TRBJ2-1,once,-,CASSPPPSSTFNEQFF,TGTGCCAGCTCACCACCGCCTAGCTCCACTTTCAATGAGCAGTTCTTC
TRBV19,TRBJ2-1,-,TRBD2,CASSIDLVSGSPFF,TGTGCCAGTAGTATAGATCTCGTTAGCGGGAGTCCGTTCTTC
TRBV5-1,TRBJ2-2,-,TRBD2,CASSGTSQVNGELFF,TGTGCCAGCTCCGGGACTAGTCAAGTTAACGGGGAGCTGTTTTTT
TRBV6-5,TRBJ1-5,-,TRBD1,CASRDRAYSNQPQHF,TGTGCCAGCAGGGACAGGGCGTATAGCAATCAGCCCCAGCATTTT
TRBV27,TRBJ1-5,-,TRBD1,CASSASQGEYNQPQHF,TGTGCCAGCAGTGCCTCACAGGGGGAGTACAATCAGCCCCAGCATTTT
TRBV28,TRBJ2-6,once,-,CASSLPGGTASGANVLTF,TGTGCCAGCAGTCTACCAGGAGGGACAGCCTCTGGGGCCAACGTCCTGACTTTC
TRBV7-2,TRBJ1-4,-,-,CASSFQGSGEKLFF,TGTGCCAGCAGCTTTCAGGGATCTGGTGAAAAACTGTTTTTT
TRBV28,TRBJ1-1,-,-,CASSPGTFEAFF,TGTGCCAGCAGTCCCGGGACATTCGAAGCTTTCTTT
TRBV7-2,TRBJ1-2,-,TRBD1,CASSLAQGAKGYTF,TGTGCCAGCAGCTTAGCGCAGGGGGCGAAAGGCTACACCTTC
TRBV7-2,TRBJ2-7,-,TRBD1,CASSLDGTGGWEQYF,TGTGCCAGCAGCTTGGATGGGACAGGGGGCTGGGAGCAGTACTTC